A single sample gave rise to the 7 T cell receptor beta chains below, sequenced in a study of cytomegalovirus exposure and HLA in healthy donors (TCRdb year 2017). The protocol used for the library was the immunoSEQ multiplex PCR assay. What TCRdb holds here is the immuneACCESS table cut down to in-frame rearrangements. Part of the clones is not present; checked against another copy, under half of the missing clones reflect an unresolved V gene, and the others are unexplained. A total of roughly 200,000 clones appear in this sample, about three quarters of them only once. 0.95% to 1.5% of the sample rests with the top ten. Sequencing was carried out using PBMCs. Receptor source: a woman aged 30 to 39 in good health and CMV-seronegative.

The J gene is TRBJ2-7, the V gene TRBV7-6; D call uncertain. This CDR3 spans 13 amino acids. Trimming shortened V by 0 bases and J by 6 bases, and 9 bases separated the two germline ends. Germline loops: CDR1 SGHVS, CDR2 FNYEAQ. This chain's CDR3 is CASSLAGEVEQYF. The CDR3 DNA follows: TGTGCCAGCAGCTTAGCGGGTGAGGTCGAGCAGTACTTC.

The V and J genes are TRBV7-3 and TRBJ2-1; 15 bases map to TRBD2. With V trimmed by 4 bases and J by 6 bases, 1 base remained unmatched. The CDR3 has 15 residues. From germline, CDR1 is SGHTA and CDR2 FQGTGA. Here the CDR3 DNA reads TGTGCCAGCAGCTCGGGACTAGCGGGGGGCAATGAGCAGTTCTTC. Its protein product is CASSSGLAGGNEQFF.

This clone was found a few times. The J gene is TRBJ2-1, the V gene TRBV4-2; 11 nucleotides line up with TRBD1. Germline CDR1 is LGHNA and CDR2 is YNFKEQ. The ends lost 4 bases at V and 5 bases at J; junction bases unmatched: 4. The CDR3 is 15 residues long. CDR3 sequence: CASSLGTGGNNEQFF. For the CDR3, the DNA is TGTGCCAGCAGCCTCGGGACAGGGGGTAACAATGAGCAGTTCTTC.

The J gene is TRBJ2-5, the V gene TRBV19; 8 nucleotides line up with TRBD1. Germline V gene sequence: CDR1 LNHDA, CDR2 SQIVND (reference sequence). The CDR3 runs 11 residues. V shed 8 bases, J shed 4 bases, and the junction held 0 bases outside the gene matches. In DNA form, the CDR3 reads TGTGCCAGTCAGGGGGCAGAGACCCAGTACTTC. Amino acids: CASQGAETQYF.

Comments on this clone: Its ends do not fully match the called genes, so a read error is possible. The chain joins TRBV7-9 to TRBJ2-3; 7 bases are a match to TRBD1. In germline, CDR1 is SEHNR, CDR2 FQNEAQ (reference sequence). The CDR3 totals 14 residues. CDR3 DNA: TGTGCCAGCAGCGTAGCAGGGACAGTAGATACGCAGTATTTT. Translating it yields CASSVAGTVDTQYF.

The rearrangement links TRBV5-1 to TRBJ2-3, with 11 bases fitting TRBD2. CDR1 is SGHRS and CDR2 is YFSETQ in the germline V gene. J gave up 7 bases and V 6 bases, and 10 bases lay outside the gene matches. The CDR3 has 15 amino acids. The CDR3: CASTYSGRALNTQYF. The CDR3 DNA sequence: TGCGCCAGCACCTATAGCGGGAGGGCCCTGAATACGCAGTATTTT.

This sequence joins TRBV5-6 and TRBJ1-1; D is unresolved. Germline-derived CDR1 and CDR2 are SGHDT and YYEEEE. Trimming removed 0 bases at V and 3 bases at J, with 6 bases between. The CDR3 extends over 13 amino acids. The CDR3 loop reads CASSLAPDTEAFF. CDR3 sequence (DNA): TGTGCCAGCAGCTTGGCACCGGACACTGAAGCTTTCTTT.